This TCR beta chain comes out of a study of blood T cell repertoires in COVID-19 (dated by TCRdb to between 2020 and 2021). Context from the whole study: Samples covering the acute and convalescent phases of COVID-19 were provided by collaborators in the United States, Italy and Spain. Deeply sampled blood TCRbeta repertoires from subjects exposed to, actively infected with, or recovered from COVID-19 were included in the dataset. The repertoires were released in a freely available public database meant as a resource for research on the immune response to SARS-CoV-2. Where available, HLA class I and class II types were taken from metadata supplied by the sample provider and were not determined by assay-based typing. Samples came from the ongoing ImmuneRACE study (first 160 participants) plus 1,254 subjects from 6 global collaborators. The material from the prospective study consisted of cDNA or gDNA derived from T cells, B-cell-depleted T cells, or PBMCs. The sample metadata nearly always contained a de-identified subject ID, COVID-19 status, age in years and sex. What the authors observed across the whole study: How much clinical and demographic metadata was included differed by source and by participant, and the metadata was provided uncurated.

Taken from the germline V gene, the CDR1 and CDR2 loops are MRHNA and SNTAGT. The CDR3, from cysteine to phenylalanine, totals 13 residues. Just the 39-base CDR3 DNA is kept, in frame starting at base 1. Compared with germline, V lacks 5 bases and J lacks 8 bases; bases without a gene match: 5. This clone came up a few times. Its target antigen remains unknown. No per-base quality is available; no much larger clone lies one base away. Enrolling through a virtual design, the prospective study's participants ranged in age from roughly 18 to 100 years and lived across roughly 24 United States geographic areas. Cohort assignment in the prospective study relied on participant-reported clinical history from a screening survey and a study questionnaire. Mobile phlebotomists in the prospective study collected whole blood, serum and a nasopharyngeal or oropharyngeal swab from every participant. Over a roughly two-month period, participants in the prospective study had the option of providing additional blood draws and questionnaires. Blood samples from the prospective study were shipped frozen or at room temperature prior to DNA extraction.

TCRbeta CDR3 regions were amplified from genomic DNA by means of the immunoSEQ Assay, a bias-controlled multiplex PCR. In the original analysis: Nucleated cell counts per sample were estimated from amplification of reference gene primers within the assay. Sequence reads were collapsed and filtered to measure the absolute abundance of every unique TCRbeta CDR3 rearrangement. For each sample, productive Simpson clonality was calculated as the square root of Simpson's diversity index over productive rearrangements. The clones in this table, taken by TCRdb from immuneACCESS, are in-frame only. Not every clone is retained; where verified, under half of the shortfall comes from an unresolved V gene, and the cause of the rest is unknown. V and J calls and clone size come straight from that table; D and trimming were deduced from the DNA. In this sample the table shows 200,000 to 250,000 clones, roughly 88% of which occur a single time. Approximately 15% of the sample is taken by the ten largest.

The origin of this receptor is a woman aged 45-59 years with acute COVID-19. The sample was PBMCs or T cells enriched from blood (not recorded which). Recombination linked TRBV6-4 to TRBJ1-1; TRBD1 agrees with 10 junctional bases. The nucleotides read TGTGCCAGCAGTACCGACAGGGGGCGGGAAGCTTTCTTT. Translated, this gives CASSTDRGREAFF.